The present TCR beta chain was sequenced within a study of blood T cells in healthy people across ages. Points from the study as a whole: Aged donors had fewer naive CD4+ cells and lower diversity than long-lived donors.

A second about 7 to 11 cycle PCR used barcoded and J-beta primers. TCRdb redid the calling of the 5' RACE reads with MiXCR, one entry per CDR3 protein. Of about 840,000 distinct CDR3 sequences in the sample, 25% to 30% were seen once. Trimming took off 0 bases at V and 0 bases at J, with 9 bases between the two ends. This CDR3 is built from 15 residues. Per the germline V gene, CDR1 is ENHRY and CDR2 is SYGVKD. This clonotype was observed a handful of times. Its antigen remains unidentified. The data were also submitted as part of a second study, on T cells of mothers and their children.

The J gene is TRBJ2-7, the V gene TRBV10-3; D is undetermined. This clonotype was sampled from a woman aged 40 to 50 in good health. The source material was blood. The CDR3 loop is CAISESPGPSYEQYF. In DNA, the CDR3 is TGTGCCATCAGTGAGTCGCCGGGTCCCTCCTACGAGCAGTACTTC.